The 26 T cell receptor beta chains presented below share a single source sample, sequenced in a study of CD8 T cells in ankylosing spondylitis. TCRdb called the 5' RACE reads again in MiXCR, with one record for every CDR3 protein. The sample includes some 340,000 distinct CDR3 sequences, about 15% of them seen just once. Sequencing used blood, either unsorted or a sorted T cell fraction (not recorded which). These receptors originate from a male donor with ankylosing spondylitis or in good health (not recorded which).

The chain couples TRBV10-3 to TRBJ2-7, with D unclear. The germline CDR1 and CDR2 sequences are ENHRY and SYGVKD. This CDR3 is built from 14 residues. V was cut by 3 bases and J by 0 bases, with 9 bases left in between. The CDR3 is CAISDSTSSYEQYF. In DNA, the CDR3 is TGTGCCATCAGTGACAGTACCAGCTCCTACGAGCAGTACTTC.

The chain employs TRBV25-1 and TRBJ1-1, with unresolved D. V was shortened by 6 bases and J by 4 bases, with 9 bases between the two germline ends. There are 12 residues in the CDR3. Germline CDR1 reads MGHDK; CDR2 reads SYGVNS. The CDR3 loop is CASSQVPTEAFF. In DNA form, the CDR3 reads TGTGCCAGCAGCCAGGTGCCCACTGAAGCTTTCTTT.

A few counts support this clonotype. The rearrangement uses TRBV5-1 and TRBJ2-5; TRBD2 aligns across 15 bases. V lost 4 bases, J lost 5 bases, and 6 bases stayed unmatched. This CDR3 is built from 16 residues. Germline values: CDR1 SGHRS, CDR2 YFSETQ. CDR3 sequence (DNA): TGCGCCAGCAGCGGGGGACTAGCGGGAGGTATGGAGACCCAGTACTTC. This translates into CASSGGLAGGMETQYF. Full variable domain (missing parts from reference TRBV5-1 and TRBJ2-5): KAGVTQTPRYLIKTRGQQVTLSCSPISGHRSVSWYQQTPGQGLQFLFEYFSETQRNKGNFPGRFSGRQFSNSRSEMNVSTLELGDSALYLCASSGGLAGGMETQYFGPGTRLLVL.

This clonotype was detected a few times. V is TRBV11-2 and J is TRBJ2-7; TRBD2 matches 15 bases. CDR1 and CDR2 from the germline V gene are SGHAT and FQNNGV. The CDR3 runs to 18 residues. The V gene end was trimmed by 4 bases and the J gene end by 0 bases; junction bases not matched to a gene: 7. The CDR3 region has the DNA TGTGCCAGCAGCTCAGAGGGACTAGCGGGGGGAACCTCCTACGAGCAGTACTTC. It codes for CASSSEGLAGGTSYEQYF.

This clonotype came up a few times. This sequence joins TRBV7-9 and TRBJ1-5; possibly TRBD1 for D (5 bases). The V end was cut by 3 bases, the J end by 7 bases, with 10 bases between. The germline V gene has CDR1 SEHNR and CDR2 FQNEAQ (reference sequence). CDR3 size: 13 residues. CDR3 protein: CASSLTADQPQHF. As DNA, the CDR3 is TGTGCCAGCAGCTTGACAGCTGACCAGCCCCAGCATTTT.

V gene TRBV11-2 combines with J gene TRBJ1-1; 9 bases align to TRBD1. The J segment lost 10 bases and the V segment lost 5 bases, leaving 14 bases of the junction unmatched. The CDR3 totals 15 residues. Germline-derived CDR1 and CDR2 are SGHAT and FQNNGV. The CDR3 DNA reads TGTGCCAGCAGCACCTTACAGGGGGCATCTCTCGGAGCTTTCTTT. Its translation is CASSTLQGASLGAFF.

This clonotype was observed a handful of times. V usage is TRBV9 and J usage is TRBJ2-7; TRBD1 matches at 7 bases. Germline V gene lookup returns CDR1 SGDLS and CDR2 YYNGEE. The V segment lost 4 bases and the J segment 5 bases; nucleotides outside the gene matches: 6. The CDR3 is made up of 13 amino acids. CDR3 nucleotides: TGTGCCAGCAGCTATGGACAGGCCCACGAGCAGTACTTC. Translating gives CASSYGQAHEQYF. Combining the CDR3 with reference TRBV9 and TRBJ2-7 gives the whole variable domain DSGVTQTPKHLITATGQRVTLRCSPRSGDLSVYWYQQSLDQGLQFLIQYYNGEERAKGNILERFSAQQFPDLHSELNLSSLELGDSALYFCASSYGQAHEQYFGPGTRLTVT.

In its sample, this clonotype was seen a few times. The genes are TRBV25-1 and TRBJ2-7, with 8 bases that match TRBD1. V lost 4 bases to trimming and J lost 6 bases; unmatched junction nucleotides: 5. Germline-derived CDR1 and CDR2 are MGHDK and SYGVNS. The CDR3 has 13 residues. The CDR3 DNA sequence: TGTGCCAGCAGTGGAGCTCAGGGGGCCGAGCAGTACTTC. As protein: CASSGAQGAEQYF.

This chain joins TRBV21-1 and TRBJ1-1; no DNA check was done on the table's D call, TRBD1. TRBV21-1 is a pseudogene locus. This CDR3 comprises 13 residues. Here the CDR3 reads CASSRTGVGEAFF. In DNA form, the CDR3 reads TGTGCCAGCAGCAGAACAGGGGTGGGTGAAGCTTTCTTT.

The chain carries TRBV5-6 and TRBJ2-1; D call uncertain. The V end was cut by 2 bases, the J end by 0 bases, with 9 bases between. CDR1 is SGHDT, CDR2 YYEEEE, per germline. There are 15 residues in the CDR3. In DNA, the CDR3 is TGTGCCAGCAGCTTCGGACGTCGCTCCTACAATGAGCAGTTCTTC. Amino acids: CASSFGRRSYNEQFF.

This clonotype was counted only a few times. This sequence joins TRBV19 and TRBJ1-2; D gene uncertain. Trimming cost V 0 bases and J 3 bases, with 5 bases left between them. CDR1 and CDR2 (germline): LNHDA, SQIVND (reference sequence). The CDR3 loop spans 13 amino acids. The CDR3 DNA is TGTGCCAGTAGTATAGATGGCTACTATGGCTACACCTTC. Residues: CASSIDGYYGYTF. The entire variable domain, with the rest obtained from reference TRBV19 and TRBJ1-2, is as follows: DGGITQSPKYLFRKEGQNVTLSCEQNLNHDAMYWYRQDPGQGLRLIYYSQIVNDFQKGDIAEGYSVSREKKESFPLTVTSAQKNPTAFYLCASSIDGYYGYTFGSGTRLTVV.

This chain connects TRBV4-1 to TRBJ2-1; 14 nucleotides align to TRBD2. This CDR3 is built from 16 residues. Unmatched junction bases numbered 3, after V lost 2 bases and J lost 6 bases. Per germline, CDR1 MGHRA and CDR2 YSYEKL. CDR3 in DNA: TGCGCCAGCAGCCAACTGACTAGCGGGAGGGGCAATGAGCAGTTCTTC. Translated: CASSQLTSGRGNEQFF.

The gene calls are TRBV5-1 and TRBJ2-7; 7 nucleotides line up with TRBD2. J gave up 2 bases and V 3 bases, and 8 bases lay outside the gene matches. The CDR3 consists of 15 residues. Looked up from germline, CDR1 is SGHRS and CDR2 is YFSETQ. The chain's CDR3 is CASSYQSGEPYEQYF. CDR3 DNA: TGCGCCAGCAGCTACCAAAGCGGGGAGCCCTACGAGCAGTACTTC.

The rearrangement joins TRBV5-1 to TRBJ2-7; 7 bases are a match to TRBD1. Germline trimming cut 4 bases from V and 2 bases from J; bases unmatched to any gene: 6. Per germline, CDR1 SGHRS and CDR2 YFSETQ. CDR3 length: 14 amino acids. The CDR3 spells CASSKGQDAYEQYF. CDR3 DNA: TGCGCCAGCAGCAAAGGACAGGACGCCTACGAGCAGTACTTC. Using reference TRBV5-1 and TRBJ2-7 for the parts outside the CDR3, the full variable domain is KAGVTQTPRYLIKTRGQQVTLSCSPISGHRSVSWYQQTPGQGLQFLFEYFSETQRNKGNFPGRFSGRQFSNSRSEMNVSTLELGDSALYLCASSKGQDAYEQYFGPGTRLTVT.

The chain is built from TRBV4-2 and TRBJ2-7; TRBD1 aligns across 12 bases. The germline V gene encodes CDR1 LGHNA and CDR2 YNFKEQ. The V segment lost 3 bases and the J segment 7 bases; nucleotides outside the gene matches: 10. The CDR3 extends over 16 amino acids. CDR3 protein: CASSHLGGQGAKEQYF. CDR3 nucleotide sequence: TGTGCCAGCAGCCATTTAGGGGGACAGGGGGCTAAAGAGCAGTACTTC.

The chain carries TRBV10-2 and TRBJ2-1, with D tentatively TRBD2 (6 bases). The CDR3 covers 14 residues. Germline CDR1 is WSHSY and CDR2 is SAAADI. V lost 9 bases to trimming and J lost 6 bases, with 18 bases between them. CDR3 bases: TGCGCCAGTGTCGGAGGGCGTAACACCAATGAGCAGTTCTTC. Translation: CASVGGRNTNEQFF.

The chain links TRBV4-2 to TRBJ2-3; D is undetermined. With 0 bases removed from V and 10 bases from J, the gap between germline ends came to 14 bases. The CDR3 sequence is 14 residues long. Germline loops: CDR1 LGHNA, CDR2 YNFKEQ. The CDR3 nucleotides read TGTGCCAGCAGCCAAGATAGGACCTCCCAGCCGCAGTATTTT. Encoded protein: CASSQDRTSQPQYF.

This clonotype was counted only a few times. A much more abundant neighbour one base away suggests this may be a read error. This chain connects TRBV20-1 to TRBJ2-1; 10 nucleotides match TRBD2. Germline CDR1 reads DFQATT; CDR2 reads SNEGSKA (reference sequence). The length of the CDR3 is 17 residues. The CDR3 region has the DNA TGCTGTGCTAAATGGGCTAGCGGGGGAGGTACAGGGAATGAGCAGTTCTTC. Amino acid sequence: CCAKWASGGGTGNEQFF.

Many counts were recorded for this clonotype. V is TRBV5-1 and J is TRBJ1-3; D ambiguous. Trimming left V 4 bases short and J 3 bases short, with 8 bases between. The CDR3 is 13 residues long. From germline, CDR1 is SGHRS and CDR2 YFSETQ. The CDR3 DNA follows: TGCGCCAGCAGCCAGGACGTTGGAAACACCATATATTTT. Translating it yields CASSQDVGNTIYF.

This clonotype occurred a few times. The chain uses TRBV7-2 and TRBJ1-5, with D possibly matching TRBD1 (5 bases). Germline V gene sequence: CDR1 SGHTA, CDR2 FQGNSA. This CDR3 contains 15 residues. With 5 bases removed from V and 4 bases from J, the gap between germline ends came to 15 bases. This CDR3 is CASSPMRGGNQPQHF. Here the CDR3 DNA reads TGTGCCAGCAGCCCCATGAGGGGAGGAAATCAGCCCCAGCATTTT.

This clonotype was counted at least ten times. V usage is TRBV29-1 and J usage is TRBJ2-1, with 7 bases fitting TRBD2. CDR1 is SQVTM, CDR2 ANQGSEA, per germline. V dropped 7 bases and J dropped 5; count of bases not matched to a gene: 8. The CDR3 has 13 amino acids. CDR3 amino acids: CSATSVLHNEQFF. CDR3 nucleotide sequence: TGCAGCGCTACTAGCGTCCTTCACAATGAGCAGTTCTTC.

This clonotype turned up a few times. V gene TRBV20-1 combines with J gene TRBJ2-1, with 10 nucleotides matching TRBD1. The CDR3 covers 14 residues. From germline, CDR1 is DFQATT and CDR2 SNEGSKA (reference sequence). V dropped 4 bases and J dropped 5; count of bases not matched to a gene: 5. The CDR3 reads CSATTGGADNEQFF. CDR3 coding DNA: TGCAGTGCTACGACAGGGGGCGCCGACAATGAGCAGTTCTTC.

In this sample, this clonotype turned up a few times. The chain combines TRBV20-1 with TRBJ1-6, with TRBD1 matching 10 bases. Losses at the gene ends were 3 bases for V and 8 bases for J; bases not matched to a gene: 16. The V gene's germline CDR1 is DFQATT and CDR2 SNEGSKA (reference sequence). CDR3 length: 18 amino acids. The CDR3 sequence is CSASHLRTGGIRDSPLHF. The CDR3 DNA reads as TGCAGTGCTAGCCACCTTCGGACAGGGGGAATTCGTGATTCACCCCTCCACTTT.

The V and J genes are TRBV20-1 and TRBJ2-7, with D hard to call. Trimming removed 6 bases from V and 0 bases from J, with 15 bases in between. The germline V gene has CDR1 DFQATT and CDR2 SNEGSKA (reference sequence). The CDR3 consists of 14 residues. The CDR3 is CSAVGLLYSYEQYF. The CDR3, as DNA: TGCAGTGCCGTCGGTCTTCTCTACTCCTACGAGCAGTACTTC.

This clonotype was seen more than once but under ten times. CDR3 protein: CASSRQGQPQHF. CDR3 bases: TGTGCCAGCAGCCGACAAGGTCAGCCCCAGCATTTT. This chain links TRBV11-2 with TRBJ1-5; D not resolved. Trimming took 5 bases from V and 6 from J, leaving 8 bases between them. This CDR3 region has 12 residues. The germline CDR1 and CDR2 sequences are SGHAT and FQNNGV.

This chain uses TRBV7-9 with TRBJ1-1; D is uncertain. Trimming pared 10 bases from V and 3 bases from J, leaving 15 bases between. This CDR3 is built from 13 residues. The V gene's germline CDR1 is SEHNR and CDR2 FQNEAQ (reference sequence). In DNA, the CDR3 is TGTGCCACCAAACCACGTTCGGACACTGAAGCTTTCTTT. Translated: CATKPRSDTEAFF.